This entry lists 29 T cell receptor beta chains sequenced from one sample in a study of CD4 T cells in relation to SARS-CoV-2 and coronaviruses. The assay was immunoSEQ multiplex PCR, and TCRdb's table has in-frame clones only and misses some. The sample carries about 26,000 clones, approximately 70% recorded once. Before the COVID-19 pandemic, during about 2011-2019, CD4+ T cells were taken from unexposed donors. CD4+ T cells were isolated from the cells after around 11 days of culture. Antigens for these TCRs are unknown. Material: CD4+ T cells from PBMCs, cultured in vitro. Receptor source: a human donor in good health.

This clone was seen a handful of times. The V and J genes are TRBV4-2 and TRBJ2-1; 7 bases are a match to TRBD2. CDR1 is LGHNA and CDR2 is YNFKEQ in the germline V gene. Trimming took 0 bases from V and 14 from J; bases not matched to a gene: 10. The CDR3 spans 14 residues. The CDR3 sequence: CASSQDLRDYSKFF. The CDR3 region has the DNA TGTGCCAGCAGCCAAGATTTGAGGGACTATTCGAAGTTCTTC.

The J gene is TRBJ2-1, the V gene TRBV6-4; 11 bases are a match to TRBD2. The V gene's germline CDR1 is MRHNA and CDR2 SNTAGT. V was clipped by 3 bases and J by 9 bases; unmatched bases: 7. CDR3 length equals 15 residues. This chain's CDR3 is CASSELAGVFGEQFF. The CDR3 nucleotides are TGTGCCAGCAGTGAACTAGCGGGAGTGTTTGGTGAGCAGTTCTTC.

The chain couples TRBV7-2 to TRBJ2-7; 14 nucleotides agree with TRBD2. Germline-derived CDR1 and CDR2 are SGHTA and FQGNSA. This CDR3 has 15 residues. Losses at the gene ends were 5 bases for V and 2 bases for J; bases not matched to a gene: 2. The CDR3 region has the DNA TGTGCCAGCAGCCTGACTAGCGGGGGGGCCTACGAGCAGTACTTC. Amino acid sequence: CASSLTSGGAYEQYF.

This clone was detected only a few times. The chain joins TRBV9 to TRBJ2-2, with D tentatively TRBD2 (5 bases). From germline, CDR1 is SGDLS and CDR2 YYNGEE. V was pared by 1 base and J by 3 bases, with 10 bases between. This CDR3 contains 15 residues. The CDR3 here is CASSVRGLDTGELFF. As DNA, the CDR3 is TGTGCCAGCAGCGTACGGGGATTGGACACCGGGGAGCTGTTTTTT.

V is TRBV7-9 and J is TRBJ1-2; D is unresolved. Germline V gene lookup returns CDR1 SEHNR and CDR2 FQNEAQ (reference sequence). The CDR3 consists of 11 residues. V lost 10 bases and J lost 1, with 7 bases in between. The CDR3 DNA follows: TGTGCCACCGAGGTTAACTATGGCTACACCTTC. This translates into CATEVNYGYTF.

This chain uses TRBV10-3 with TRBJ2-5; TRBD1 agrees at 9 bases. The CDR3 spans 13 residues. CDR1 and CDR2 (germline): ENHRY, SYGVKD. The V gene end was trimmed by 8 bases and the J gene end by 2 bases; junction bases not matched to a gene: 3. The CDR3 protein is CAISDRGQETQYF. CDR3 coding DNA: TGTGCCATCTCGGACAGGGGTCAAGAGACCCAGTACTTC.

The rearrangement uses TRBV18 and TRBJ2-7; 12 bases are shared with TRBD2. J gave up 6 bases and V 0 bases, and 0 bases lay outside the gene matches. CDR3 length: 14 amino acids. Looked up from germline, CDR1 is KGHSH and CDR2 is LQKENI. For the CDR3, the DNA is TGTGCCAGCTCACCACCGGGACTAGCGGGCGAGCAGTACTTC. Protein: CASSPPGLAGEQYF.

The V and J genes are TRBV6-5 and TRBJ2-7; 8 nucleotides match TRBD1. This CDR3 region has 15 residues. Germline V gives CDR1 MNHEY, CDR2 SVGAGI. V was pared by 2 bases and J by 2 bases, with 5 bases of the junction left unmatched. The CDR3 DNA sequence: TGTGCCAGCAGTTACGACCCGGGACAGGCCTACGAGCAGTACTTC. It translates to CASSYDPGQAYEQYF.

The rearrangement joins TRBV6-5 to TRBJ2-3, with D possibly being TRBD1 (5 bases). CDR3 length: 15 amino acids. Trimming removed 6 bases from V and 0 bases from J, with 13 bases in between. Germline V lookup: CDR1 MNHEY, CDR2 SVGAGI. The CDR3 DNA sequence: TGTGCCAGCAGGAAACAGGACCTTAGCACAGATACGCAGTATTTT. Its protein product is CASRKQDLSTDTQYF.

V is TRBV18 and J is TRBJ1-1; 9 nucleotides match TRBD1. The length of the CDR3 is 15 residues. The germline CDR1 and CDR2 sequences are KGHSH and LQKENI. Germline trimming cut 6 bases from V and 7 bases from J; bases unmatched to any gene: 12. The CDR3 DNA reads as TGTGCCAGCTCCATCGGTCCAGGACAGGGGAATGAAGCTTTCTTT. Amino acids: CASSIGPGQGNEAFF.

This clone was recorded a few times. The rearrangement links TRBV9 to TRBJ1-5, with D tentatively TRBD1 (5 bases). Germline lookup yields CDR1 SGDLS and CDR2 YYNGEE. Trimming pared 0 bases from V and 4 bases from J, leaving 11 bases between. The CDR3 has 15 residues. In DNA form, the CDR3 reads TGTGCCAGCAGCGTAGATCAGGGATGGAATCAGCCCCAGCATTTT. Protein: CASSVDQGWNQPQHF.

This clone occurred once. V and J are TRBV6-5 and TRBJ1-2, with unresolved D. Germline V gene lookup returns CDR1 MNHEY and CDR2 SVGAGI. The CDR3 covers 13 residues. Trimming removed 6 bases at V and 1 base at J, with 9 bases between. Here the CDR3 reads CASSPGLNYGYTF. The CDR3 region has the DNA TGTGCCAGCAGCCCGGGCCTTAACTATGGCTACACCTTC.

J is TRBJ1-4 and V is TRBV19; 7 bases match TRBD1. This CDR3 comprises 13 residues. The V and J ends lost 5 bases and 7 bases, in that order; junction bases with no gene match: 4. CDR1 is LNHDA and CDR2 is SQIVND in the germline V gene (reference sequence). In nucleotides, the CDR3 is TGTGCCAGTAGTCCCCGGGACAGTGAAAAACTGTTTTTT. Its protein product is CASSPRDSEKLFF.

This chain uses TRBV7-9 with TRBJ1-4, with 8 bases fitting TRBD1. This CDR3 is 17 amino acids long. Germline CDR1 reads SEHNR; CDR2 reads FQNEAQ (reference sequence). V lost 4 bases, J lost 8 bases, and 15 bases stayed unmatched. The CDR3 loop is CASSSPGQEDLGEKLFF. The DNA of the CDR3 is TGTGCCAGCAGCTCCCCGGGACAGGAGGACCTGGGGGAAAAACTGTTTTTT.

The chain recombines TRBV30 with TRBJ1-3, with D perhaps TRBD1 (6 bases). Per germline, CDR1 GTSNPN and CDR2 SVGIG (reference sequence). The CDR3 consists of 15 residues. V dropped 2 bases and J dropped 3 bases, with 14 bases sitting between them. CDR3 region: CAWSRNTGNGNTIYF. The CDR3 DNA reads as TGTGCCTGGAGTCGGAACACAGGGAATGGAAACACCATATATTTT.

This clone was detected only a few times. The V and J genes are TRBV3-1 (or the pseudogene TRBV3-2) and TRBJ2-7; no definite D call. Looked up from germline, CDR1 is LGHDT and CDR2 is YNNKEL (reference sequence). CDR3 length equals 12 residues. With 0 bases removed from V and 3 bases from J, the gap between germline ends came to 3 bases. CDR3 residues: CASSQDIYEQYF. DNA of the CDR3: TGTGCCAGCAGCCAAGATATCTACGAGCAGTACTTC.

This rearrangement joins TRBV4-3 to TRBJ1-4; D gene uncertain. Looked up from germline, CDR1 is LGHNA and CDR2 is YSLEER. This CDR3 has 13 amino acids. Trimming removed 2 bases from V and 7 bases from J, with 8 bases in between. This chain's CDR3 is CASSQFRGEKLFF. The CDR3 DNA reads TGCGCCAGCAGCCAATTCCGGGGTGAAAAACTGTTTTTT.

The J gene is TRBJ2-2, the V gene TRBV12-3 or TRBV12-4; D is perhaps TRBD2 (5 bases). The CDR3 length is 13 residues. Trimming took off 2 bases at V and 7 bases at J, with 8 bases between the two ends. The CDR3 region is CASSLYEGGELFF. CDR3 in DNA: TGTGCCAGCAGTTTATATGAGGGCGGGGAGCTGTTTTTT.

A single count supports this clone. V gene TRBV4-2 combines with J gene TRBJ2-2; 9 bases are a match to TRBD2. V was pared by 4 bases and J by 5 bases, with 5 bases of the junction left unmatched. Germline assignment: CDR1 LGHNA and CDR2 YNFKEQ. The CDR3 runs to 15 residues. The CDR3 sequence: CASSPRTSETGELFF. CDR3 bases: TGTGCCAGCAGCCCCCGGACTAGCGAGACCGGGGAGCTGTTTTTT.

This sequence joins TRBV4-2 and TRBJ1-1; D possibly corresponds to TRBD1 (6 bases). The CDR3 extends over 15 amino acids. V lost 0 bases to trimming and J lost 1 base, with 9 bases between them. The germline V gene encodes CDR1 LGHNA and CDR2 YNFKEQ. In nucleotides, the CDR3 is TGTGCCAGCAGCCAAGAGGGCAGGGGGAACACTGAAGCTTTCTTT. It translates to CASSQEGRGNTEAFF.

The chain links TRBV6-2 or TRBV6-3 to TRBJ2-6, with TRBD1 as a possible D gene (5 bases). CDR3 length: 20 residues. The germline gives CDR1 MNHEY, CDR2 SVGEGT. Trimming took 0 bases from V and 1 from J, leaving 19 bases between them. CDR3 sequence reads: CASSYSSLTMGLSGANVLTF. The DNA of the CDR3 is TGTGCCAGCAGTTACTCGTCCCTAACGATGGGGCTTTCTGGGGCCAACGTCCTGACTTTC.

V and J are TRBV7-3 and TRBJ2-2; possible D gene TRBD2, 6 bases. Germline V CDR1 and CDR2: SGHTA, FQGTGA. Trimming took off 2 bases at V and 5 bases at J, with 18 bases between the two ends. This CDR3 region has 17 residues. In DNA, the CDR3 is TGTGCCAGCAGCTTATCTATTGCGGGACGAGGGACCGGGGAGCTGTTTTTT. Residues: CASSLSIAGRGTGELFF.

This chain uses TRBV19 with TRBJ1-5; unclear D gene. Germline V gene sequence: CDR1 LNHDA, CDR2 SQIVND (reference sequence). Trimming cost V 7 bases and J 6 bases, with 19 bases left between them. This CDR3 is 15 amino acids long. The CDR3 bases are TGTGCCAGTACCGTCGGGCAGGTGACGAGTCAGCCCCAGCATTTT. Translation: CASTVGQVTSQPQHF.

The chain carries TRBV19 and TRBJ1-1; 7 bases agree with TRBD1. The CDR3 is 15 amino acids. Germline CDR1 reads LNHDA; CDR2 reads SQIVND (reference sequence). V lost 4 bases, J lost 4 bases, and 9 bases stayed unmatched. The CDR3 sequence: CASSTQGGRVTEAFF. As DNA, the CDR3 is TGTGCCAGTAGTACCCAGGGGGGGCGGGTCACTGAAGCTTTCTTT.

This clone was seen only once. The chain couples TRBV7-9 to TRBJ1-1; 7 nucleotides match TRBD1. The V gene end was trimmed by 7 bases and the J gene end by 6 bases; junction bases not matched to a gene: 5. The CDR3 runs to 12 residues. Germline V gene sequence: CDR1 SEHNR, CDR2 FQNEAQ (reference sequence). The CDR3 loop reads CASTRGPAEAFF. CDR3 in DNA: TGTGCCAGCACTAGGGGGCCGGCTGAAGCTTTCTTT.

V usage is TRBV6-2 or TRBV6-3 and J usage is TRBJ1-2, with D unresolved. V was trimmed by 5 bases and J by 2 bases, leaving 9 bases between them. CDR3 size: 13 residues. CDR1 and CDR2 (germline): MNHEY, SVGEGT. CDR3 sequence (DNA): TGTGCCAGCAGTCGGACCCTGAACTATGGCTACACCTTC. This gives the protein CASSRTLNYGYTF.

The V and J genes are TRBV25-1 and TRBJ1-3; D is unresolved. There are 15 residues in the CDR3. CDR1 is MGHDK and CDR2 is SYGVNS in the germline V gene. Trimming cost V 3 bases and J 1 base, with 10 bases left between them. CDR3 sequence reads: CASSEVGKSGNTIYF. Written as DNA, the CDR3 is TGTGCCAGCAGTGAGGTGGGGAAATCTGGAAACACCATATATTTT. Complete variable domain (other parts from reference TRBV25-1 and TRBJ1-3): EADIYQTPRYLVIGTGKKITLECSQTMGHDKMYWYQQDPGMELHLIHYSYGVNSTEKGDLSSESTVSRIRTEHFPLTLESARPSHTSQYLCASSEVGKSGNTIYFGEGSWLTVV.

This clone appeared a single time. V and J are TRBV3-1 (or the pseudogene TRBV3-2) and TRBJ1-3, with unresolved D. Germline V lookup: CDR1 LGHDT, CDR2 YNNKEL (reference sequence). This CDR3 is built from 18 residues. The V gene lost 3 bases and the J gene lost 5 bases, with 23 bases spanning the gap. The CDR3 spells CASSHYILSSGPRNTIYF. CDR3 nucleotides: TGTGCCAGCAGCCATTATATTTTGTCTAGCGGTCCCAGAAACACCATATATTTT.

The V and J genes are TRBV7-8 and TRBJ2-5; the D call may be TRBD1 or TRBD2 (5 bases each). The germline V and J ends were trimmed by 1 base and 6 bases, with 12 bases remaining between them. Looked up from germline, CDR1 is SGHVS and CDR2 is FQNEAQ. The CDR3 length is 14 residues. The CDR3: CASSLVGGSKTQYF. Here the CDR3 DNA reads TGTGCCAGCAGCTTAGTTGGGGGAAGTAAGACCCAGTACTTC.